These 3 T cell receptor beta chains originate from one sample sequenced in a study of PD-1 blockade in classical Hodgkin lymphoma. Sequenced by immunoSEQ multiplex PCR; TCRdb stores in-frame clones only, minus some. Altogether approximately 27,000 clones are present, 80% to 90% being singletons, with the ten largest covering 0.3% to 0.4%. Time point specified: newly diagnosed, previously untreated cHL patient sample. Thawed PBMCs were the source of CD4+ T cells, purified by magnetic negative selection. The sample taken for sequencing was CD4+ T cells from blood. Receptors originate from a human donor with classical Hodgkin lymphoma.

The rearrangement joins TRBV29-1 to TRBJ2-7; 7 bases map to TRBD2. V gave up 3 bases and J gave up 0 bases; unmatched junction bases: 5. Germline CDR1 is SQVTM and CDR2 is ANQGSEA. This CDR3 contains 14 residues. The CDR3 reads CSVDIAGASYEQYF. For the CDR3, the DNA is TGCAGCGTTGACATAGCGGGCGCCTCCTACGAGCAGTACTTC.

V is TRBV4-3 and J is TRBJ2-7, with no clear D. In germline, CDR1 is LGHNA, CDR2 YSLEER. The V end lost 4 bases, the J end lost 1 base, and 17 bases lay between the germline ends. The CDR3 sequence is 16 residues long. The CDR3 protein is CASSPQIGTLSYEQYF. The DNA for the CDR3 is TGCGCCAGCAGCCCCCAGATCGGCACTCTTTCCTACGAGCAGTACTTC.

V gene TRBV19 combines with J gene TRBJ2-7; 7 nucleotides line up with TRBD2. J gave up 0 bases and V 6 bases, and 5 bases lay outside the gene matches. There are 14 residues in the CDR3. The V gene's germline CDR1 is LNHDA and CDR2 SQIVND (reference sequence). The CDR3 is CASRKGGGSYEQYF. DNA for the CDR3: TGTGCCAGTAGGAAGGGCGGGGGCTCCTACGAGCAGTACTTC.